This TCR beta chain is from a study of shared clonotypes between healthy human individuals. Study-wide findings and caveats: The study drew on few donors, limiting represented genetic and exposure-history diversity.

Memory CD4+ cells were the fraction left after CD45RA+ naive selection. Repertoires were generated with immunoSEQ multiplex PCR, while TCRdb's copy carries only in-frame clones and drops some. The sample consists of about 1 million clones, more than 65% of them appearing once. With regard to this clone: Its specificity is unknown.

CDR1 is SGHRS and CDR2 is YFSETQ in the germline V gene. V was pared by 1 base and J by 6 bases, with 5 bases of the junction left unmatched. This CDR3 is built from 15 residues. Sequenced input: memory CD4+ T cells sorted from blood. Subset denoted: CD45RA-negative fraction. The TCR sequence derives from a man aged 18 to 30 in good health. J is TRBJ2-7 and V is TRBV5-1; 12 positions agree with TRBD2. CDR3 sequence: CASSLSTSGSGEQYF. The CDR3 nucleotides read TGCGCCAGCAGCTTGTCGACTAGCGGGAGCGGCGAGCAGTACTTC.